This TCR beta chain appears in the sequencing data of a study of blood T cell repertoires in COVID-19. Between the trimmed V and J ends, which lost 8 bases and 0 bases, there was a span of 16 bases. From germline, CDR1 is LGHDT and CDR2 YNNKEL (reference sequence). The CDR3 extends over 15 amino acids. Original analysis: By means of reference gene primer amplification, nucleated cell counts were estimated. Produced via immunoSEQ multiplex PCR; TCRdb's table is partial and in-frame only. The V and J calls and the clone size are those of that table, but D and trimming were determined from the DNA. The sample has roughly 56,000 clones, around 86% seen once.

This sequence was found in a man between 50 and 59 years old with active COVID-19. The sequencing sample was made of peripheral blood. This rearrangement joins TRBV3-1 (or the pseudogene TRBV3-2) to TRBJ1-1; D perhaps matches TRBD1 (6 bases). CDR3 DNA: TGTGCCAGCTCCTCGGACAGCTCCTTGAACACTGAAGCTTTCTTT. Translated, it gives CASSSDSSLNTEAFF.